This TCR beta chain was recovered during a study of blood T cell repertoires in COVID-19. Turning to the study itself: The United States, Italy and Spain supplied acute and convalescent COVID-19 samples. PBMCs, B-cell-depleted T cells, or T cells were the source of the cDNA or gDNA that made up the material.

Authors' analysis steps: Estimation of nucleated cell counts was performed using reference gene primer amplification. Assay: immunoSEQ multiplex PCR; the TCRdb copy retains only in-frame clones and omits some. V and J calls and clone size follow that table, whereas D and trimming were derived from the DNA. The sample contains 75,000 to 95,000 clones, 87% of which appear only once. V was pared by 5 bases and J by 7 bases, with 2 bases of the junction left unmatched. Germline V lookup: CDR1 SEHNR, CDR2 FQNEAQ (reference sequence). The CDR3 is made up of 15 amino acids. The genes are TRBV7-9 and TRBJ2-1, with TRBD2 matching 16 bases. Sequences were obtained from peripheral blood. The TCR was taken from a man aged 55 to 70 with acute or convalescent COVID-19. The CDR3 bases are TGTGCCAGCAGCATGGGACTAGCGGGGGGGAATGAGCAGTTCTTC. Translated, it gives CASSMGLAGGNEQFF.